The 27 T cell receptor beta chains below were found in one sample sequenced in a study of early T cells in non-severe SARS-CoV-2 infection. TCRdb fed the 5' RACE reads into MiXCR, producing one record per CDR3 protein. Among around 37,000 distinct CDR3 sequences listed, 9% were seen once. Material for sequencing was whole blood. Source of these receptors: an adult who was a healthcare worker with PCR-confirmed SARS-CoV-2 infection or an uninfected control (not recorded which).

This clonotype showed up many times. V is TRBV4-3 and J is TRBJ1-2, with D possibly matching TRBD1 (6 bases). This CDR3 is built from 15 residues. Germline CDR1 reads LGHNA; CDR2 reads YSLEER. V lost 1 base, J lost 4 bases, and 13 bases lay in between. The CDR3 DNA reads TGCGCCAGCAGCCAAGGCCCCAGGGGCGCCTATGGCTACACCTTC. Translation gives CASSQGPRGAYGYTF.

This clonotype was detected only a few times. The rearrangement uses TRBV20-1 and TRBJ1-1; a possible D gene is TRBD1 (5 bases). With 6 bases removed from V and 2 bases from J, the gap between germline ends came to 16 bases. From germline, CDR1 is DFQATT and CDR2 SNEGSKA (reference sequence). The CDR3 loop spans 14 amino acids. CDR3 sequence reads: CSARALRTNTEAFF. In DNA, the CDR3 is TGCAGTGCCAGGGCCCTCCGGACCAACACTGAAGCTTTCTTT.

The CDR3 sequence: CASSLSGRGNSPLHF. CDR3 DNA: TGTGCCAGCAGTTTATCGGGCAGGGGCAATTCACCCCTCCACTTT. The V call is TRBV27, the J call TRBJ1-6, with D perhaps TRBD1 (6 bases). This CDR3 comprises 15 residues. The germline V and J ends were trimmed by 0 bases and 7 bases, with 10 bases remaining between them. Germline V gene lookup returns CDR1 MNHEY and CDR2 SMNVEV (reference sequence).

The genes are TRBV6-5 and TRBJ2-1; no firm D call. Trimming left V 0 bases short and J 9 bases short, with 12 bases between. Germline V gives CDR1 MNHEY, CDR2 SVGAGI. The CDR3 has 14 amino acids. The CDR3 sequence is CASSYSVERGEQFF. CDR3 coding DNA: TGTGCCAGCAGTTACTCGGTCGAGCGCGGTGAGCAGTTCTTC.

CDR3 amino acids: CASSQDPRNTEAFF. CDR3 DNA: TGCGCCAGCAGCCAAGATCCCAGGAACACTGAAGCTTTCTTT. V gene TRBV4-3 combines with J gene TRBJ1-1; D uncertain. Between the trimmed V and J ends, which lost 0 bases and 1 base, there was a span of 6 bases. The length of the CDR3 is 14 residues. Germline CDR1 reads LGHNA; CDR2 reads YSLEER.

There are many counts of this clonotype. This chain links TRBV27 with TRBJ2-1, with D maybe TRBD2 (6 bases). This CDR3 region has 15 residues. Deletions cut 5 bases from V and 2 bases from J, with 13 bases between. Germline CDR1 and CDR2: MNHEY and SMNVEV (reference sequence). The CDR3: CASSPLAAPYNEQFF. DNA for the CDR3: TGTGCCAGCAGTCCACTAGCTGCTCCCTACAATGAGCAGTTCTTC.

At least ten counts were recorded for this clonotype. This sequence joins TRBV19 and TRBJ2-5, with 7 bases identical to TRBD2. V shed 9 bases and J 6 bases; nucleotides not matched to a gene: 7. Germline assignment: CDR1 LNHDA and CDR2 SQIVND (reference sequence). The CDR3 spans 12 residues. The CDR3 sequence: CASQSGGQTQYF. In DNA form, the CDR3 reads TGTGCCAGCCAATCGGGAGGACAGACCCAGTACTTC.

This clonotype was counted at least ten times. The chain carries TRBV6-2 or TRBV6-3 and TRBJ2-6, with D uncertain. Between the trimmed V and J ends, which lost 7 bases and 1 base, there was a span of 20 bases. The germline V gene encodes CDR1 MNHEY and CDR2 SVGEGT. The CDR3 covers 18 residues. This CDR3 reads CASIPSGVLRSGANVLTF. In DNA form, the CDR3 reads TGTGCCAGCATCCCTAGTGGAGTCCTAAGATCTGGGGCCAACGTCCTGACTTTC.

The chain joins TRBV5-5 to TRBJ2-2; 12 nucleotides align to TRBD2. CDR1 and CDR2 from the germline V gene are SGHKS and YYEKEE (reference sequence). Unmatched junction bases numbered 10, after V lost 1 base and J lost 6 bases. The CDR3 loop spans 18 amino acids. Here the CDR3 DNA reads TGTGCCAGCAGCTTGTCGCCTGGGACTAGCGGGCGCGCCGGGGAGCTGTTTTTT. Encoded protein: CASSLSPGTSGRAGELFF.

This clonotype has at least ten counts. This chain joins TRBV5-4 and TRBJ2-7, with TRBD2 identical over 9 bases. Germline values: CDR1 SGHNT, CDR2 YYREEE (reference sequence). V shed 9 bases, J shed 3 bases, and the junction held 10 bases outside the gene matches. The CDR3 length is 14 residues. The CDR3 DNA follows: TGTGCCACGTCCGACCAGACTAGCGGCTACGAGCAGTACTTC. It is translated as CATSDQTSGYEQYF. The full variable domain, its missing parts supplied by reference TRBV5-4 and TRBJ2-7, is ETGVTQSPTHLIKTRGQQVTLRCSSQSGHNTVSWYQQALGQGPQFIFQYYREEENGRGNFPPRFSGLQFPNYSSELNVNALELDDSALYLCATSDQTSGYEQYFGPGTRLTVT.

This clonotype was counted at least ten times. This sequence joins TRBV4-2 and TRBJ2-7; TRBD2 aligns across 13 bases. Germline CDR1 is LGHNA and CDR2 is YNFKEQ. The CDR3 has 17 residues. Unmatched junction bases numbered 8, after V lost 4 bases and J lost 2 bases. The DNA of the CDR3 is TGTGCCAGCAGCCCAGGGACTAGCGGGGTTTTAGCCTACGAGCAGTACTTC. As protein: CASSPGTSGVLAYEQYF.

This clonotype was counted ten times or more. The chain uses TRBV4-3 and TRBJ2-5; D might be TRBD1 or TRBD2, each matching 5 bases. The CDR3 is 17 residues long. Germline V CDR1 and CDR2: LGHNA, YSLEER. V lost 0 bases to trimming and J lost 7 bases, with 21 bases between them. The CDR3 nucleotides are TGCGCCAGCAGCCAAGAAGATGGGGGTGGCCACCCGGGGACCCAGTACTTC. This translates into CASSQEDGGGHPGTQYF.

This clonotype was recorded at least ten times. The rearrangement joins TRBV7-2 to TRBJ2-5, with unresolved D. Germline V gene lookup returns CDR1 SGHTA and CDR2 FQGNSA. The V end lost 5 bases, the J end lost 7 bases, and 8 bases lay between the germline ends. The CDR3 totals 11 residues. The CDR3 DNA reads as TGTGCCAGCAGCATGAAGAGGACCCAGTACTTC. This sequence encodes CASSMKRTQYF.

The chain carries TRBV5-1 and TRBJ2-2; the match to TRBD1 covers 7 bases. J lost 1 base, V lost 6 bases, and 9 bases had no gene match. From germline, CDR1 is SGHRS and CDR2 YFSETQ. This CDR3 contains 16 residues. CDR3 nucleotide sequence: TGCGCCAGCACCCACCCGGGACAGATGAACACCGGGGAGCTGTTTTTT. This sequence encodes CASTHPGQMNTGELFF. The whole variable domain, remainder taken from reference TRBV5-1 and TRBJ2-2, is KAGVTQTPRYLIKTRGQQVTLSCSPISGHRSVSWYQQTPGQGLQFLFEYFSETQRNKGNFPGRFSGRQFSNSRSEMNVSTLELGDSALYLCASTHPGQMNTGELFFGEGSRLTVL.

This clonotype has a handful of counts. This CDR3 is CASSGALGRNTEAFF. The CDR3, as DNA: TGTGCCAGCAGCGGAGCCCTGGGCCGGAACACTGAAGCTTTCTTT. The chain joins TRBV7-2 to TRBJ1-1; D is unclear. Trimming took off 5 bases at V and 1 base at J, with 14 bases between the two ends. CDR1 and CDR2 (germline): SGHTA, FQGNSA. The CDR3 has 15 amino acids.

This clonotype was counted at least ten times. The rearrangement joins TRBV6-6 to TRBJ1-2, with a tentative D call TRBD1 (5 bases). The ends were cut back, 8 bases at V and 1 base at J, with 11 bases in the middle. This CDR3 spans 13 amino acids. The germline CDR1 and CDR2 sequences are MNHNY and SVGAGI (reference sequence). Written as DNA, the CDR3 is TGTGCCAGCTCGGGGGAATTTAACTATGGCTACACCTTC. Translated, it gives CASSGEFNYGYTF.

Only a few counts were recorded for this clonotype. This chain uses TRBV5-1 with TRBJ2-5; 8 bases are a match to TRBD1. CDR3 length: 14 amino acids. V lost 4 bases and J lost 5; bases outside the gene matches: 7. The germline V gene has CDR1 SGHRS and CDR2 YFSETQ. In DNA, the CDR3 is TGCGCCAGCAGCGGAAGGACAGGGAGGGAGACCCAGTACTTC. Translating it yields CASSGRTGRETQYF.

The chain uses TRBV27 and TRBJ2-5, with a tentative D call TRBD1 (5 bases). Trimming stripped 2 bases from V and 4 bases from J, with 8 bases between. CDR1 and CDR2 from the germline V gene are MNHEY and SMNVEV (reference sequence). This CDR3 region has 13 residues. The CDR3 region is CASSLQGRETQYF. The DNA of the CDR3 is TGTGCCAGCAGTTTACAGGGTCGAGAGACCCAGTACTTC.

This clonotype appeared many times. The V gene is TRBV4-3, the J gene TRBJ2-1; no definite D call. There are 15 residues in the CDR3. The V end lost 0 bases, the J end lost 5 bases, and 11 bases lay between the germline ends. Germline V gene data show CDR1 as LGHNA and CDR2 as YSLEER. The CDR3 here is CASSQDQKPNNEQFF. CDR3 bases: TGCGCCAGCAGCCAAGATCAAAAACCCAACAATGAGCAGTTCTTC.

This clonotype was observed many times. J is TRBJ2-1 and V is TRBV7-6, with D hard to call. CDR3 size: 14 residues. Germline CDR1 is SGHVS and CDR2 is FNYEAQ. V shed 8 bases and J shed 7 bases, with 18 bases lying between them. The CDR3 DNA follows: TGTGCCAGCGCTTGGGCGGCCGCTAATAATGAGCAGTTCTTC. It translates to CASAWAAANNEQFF.

This chain connects TRBV4-1 to TRBJ2-2; D not resolved. CDR3 size: 14 residues. Trimming pared 3 bases from V and 1 base from J, leaving 6 bases between. Germline CDR1 MGHRA, CDR2 YSYEKL. DNA for the CDR3: TGCGCCAGCAGCCATGCTGGGAACACCGGGGAGCTGTTTTTT. Amino acids: CASSHAGNTGELFF.

The gene calls are TRBV27 and TRBJ1-4, with 7 bases fitting TRBD1. CDR3 length equals 15 residues. From germline, CDR1 is MNHEY and CDR2 SMNVEV (reference sequence). V was pared by 6 bases and J by 3 bases, with 7 bases of the junction left unmatched. CDR3 in DNA: TGTGCCAGCAGCCAGGGGGGTCGGGCTAATGAAAAACTGTTTTTT. It encodes CASSQGGRANEKLFF.

This clonotype was recorded at least ten times. The chain joins TRBV24-1 to TRBJ2-1; 7 bases map to TRBD2. The V gene's germline CDR1 is KGHDR and CDR2 SFDVKD. The J segment lost 9 bases and the V segment lost 5 bases, leaving 9 bases of the junction unmatched. This CDR3 is built from 14 residues. CDR3 in amino acids: CATSARTSIREQFF. The CDR3 nucleotides read TGTGCCACCAGTGCCCGGACTAGTATACGTGAGCAGTTCTTC.

Regarding this clonotype: This could be a read error, since a much larger clone is one nucleotide away. The V call is TRBV20-1, the J call TRBJ2-1; 8 nucleotides agree with TRBD2. The CDR3 sequence is 15 residues long. The ends lost 1 base at V and 6 bases at J; junction bases unmatched: 8. Germline-derived CDR1 and CDR2 are DFQATT and SNEGSKA (reference sequence). The CDR3 spells CSARVGERGSNEQFF. The CDR3 nucleotides read TGCAGTGCTAGAGTGGGTGAGCGGGGGTCCAATGAGCAGTTCTTC.

This clonotype was found a few times. J is TRBJ2-7 and V is TRBV29-1, with TRBD2 matching 7 bases. The CDR3 length is 12 residues. CDR1 is SQVTM and CDR2 is ANQGSEA in the germline V gene. J gave up 4 bases and V 3 bases, and 3 bases lay outside the gene matches. The CDR3 sequence is CSVEGRGYEQYF. CDR3 nucleotides: TGCAGCGTTGAGGGGCGGGGGTACGAGCAGTACTTC.

By its share, this clonotype is medium-sized. This chain uses TRBV2 with TRBJ2-7; TRBD1 agrees at 9 bases. The CDR3 sequence is 15 residues long. V shed 2 bases, J shed 5 bases, and the junction held 7 bases outside the gene matches. Germline V gene data show CDR1 as SNHLY and CDR2 as FYNNEI. The DNA of the CDR3 is TGTGCCAGCAGTGAACGCAGGACAGGGGTGGACGAGCAGTACTTC. It is translated as CASSERRTGVDEQYF.

This clonotype was detected ten times or more. V is TRBV12-3 or TRBV12-4 and J is TRBJ2-6, with 7 bases identical to TRBD1. The V and J ends lost 6 bases and 12 bases, in that order; junction bases with no gene match: 14. This CDR3 spans 15 amino acids. This chain's CDR3 is CASRDDRVRRTVLTF. The DNA for the CDR3 is TGTGCCAGCAGGGACGACAGGGTCCGGCGCACCGTCCTGACTTTC.